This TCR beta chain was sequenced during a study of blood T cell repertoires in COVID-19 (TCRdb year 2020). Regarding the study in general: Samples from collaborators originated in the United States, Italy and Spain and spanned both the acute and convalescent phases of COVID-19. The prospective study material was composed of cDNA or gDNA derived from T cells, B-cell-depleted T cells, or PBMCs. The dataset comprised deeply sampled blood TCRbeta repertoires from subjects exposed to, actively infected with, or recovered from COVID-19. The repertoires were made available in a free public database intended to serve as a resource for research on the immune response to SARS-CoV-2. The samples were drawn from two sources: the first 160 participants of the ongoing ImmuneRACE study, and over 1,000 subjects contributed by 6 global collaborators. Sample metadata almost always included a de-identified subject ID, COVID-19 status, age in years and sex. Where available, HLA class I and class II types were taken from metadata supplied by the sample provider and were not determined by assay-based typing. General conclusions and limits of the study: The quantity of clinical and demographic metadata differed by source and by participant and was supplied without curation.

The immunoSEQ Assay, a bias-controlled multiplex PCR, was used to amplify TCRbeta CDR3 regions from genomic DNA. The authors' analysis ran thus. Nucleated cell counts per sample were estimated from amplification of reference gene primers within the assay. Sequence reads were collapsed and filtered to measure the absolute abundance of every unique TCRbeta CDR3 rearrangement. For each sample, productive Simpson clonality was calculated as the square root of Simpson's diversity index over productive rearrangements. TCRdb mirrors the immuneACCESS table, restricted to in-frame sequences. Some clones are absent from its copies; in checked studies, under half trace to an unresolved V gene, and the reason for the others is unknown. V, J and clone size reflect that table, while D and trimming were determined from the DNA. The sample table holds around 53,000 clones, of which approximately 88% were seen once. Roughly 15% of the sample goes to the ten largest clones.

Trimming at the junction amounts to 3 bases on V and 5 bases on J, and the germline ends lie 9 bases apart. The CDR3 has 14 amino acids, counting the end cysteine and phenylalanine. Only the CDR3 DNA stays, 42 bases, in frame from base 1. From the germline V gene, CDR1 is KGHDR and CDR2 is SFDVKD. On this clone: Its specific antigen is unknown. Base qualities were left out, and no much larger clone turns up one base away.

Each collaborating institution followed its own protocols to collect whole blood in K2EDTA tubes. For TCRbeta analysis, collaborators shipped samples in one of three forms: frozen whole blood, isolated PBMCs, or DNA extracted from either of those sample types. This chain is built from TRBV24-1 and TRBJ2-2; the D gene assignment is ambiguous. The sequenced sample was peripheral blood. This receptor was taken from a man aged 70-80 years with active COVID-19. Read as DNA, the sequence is TGTGCCACCAGTGATGTCACCGGGACCGGGGAGCTGTTTTTT. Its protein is CATSDVTGTGELFF.